This is a list of T cell receptor beta chains from one sample in a study of T cells after yellow fever vaccination. From the 5' RACE reads, TCRdb called clonotypes with MiXCR, one entry per CDR3 protein. This table has approximately 74,000 distinct CDR3 sequences, about 6% appearing once. The input for sequencing was CD4+ T cells sorted from PBMCs, taken approximately 15 days after the first yellow fever vaccination. These receptors were obtained from a man in his late teens or twenties who received the YFV17D yellow fever vaccine. Both conserved end residues are part of each CDR3. The order of the fields is J gene, V gene, D gene, clone size, CDR3 protein, CDR3 DNA. The D gene is left open where the match is weak. Some rows mark clone size as missing; the rest say once, few, many or name a class of expanded clone.

TRBJ2-5 | TRBV5-1 | TRBD2 | many | CASSLTAGGETQYF | TGCGCCAGCAGCTTGACAGCGGGGGGGGAGACCCAGTACTTC
TRBJ2-1 | TRBV11-1 | . | many | CASSVPDVRGNEQFF | TGTGCCAGCAGCGTGCCGGACGTAAGAGGGAATGAGCAGTTCTTC
TRBJ2-3 | TRBV19 | . | many | CASSIRLPGTDTQYF | TGTGCCAGTAGTATTCGCCTTCCGGGCACAGATACGCAGTATTTT
TRBJ1-5 | TRBV12-3/TRBV12-4 | TRBD1 | . | CASSLEDRVSNQPQHF | TGTGCCAGCAGTTTAGAGGACAGGGTAAGCAATCAGCCCCAGCATTTT
TRBJ1-4 | TRBV29-1 | . | many | CSGTLQGTNEKLFF | TGCAGCGGTACCCTGCAGGGGACTAATGAAAAACTGTTTTTT
TRBJ2-3 | TRBV5-1 | . | many | CASSPRALDTDTQYF | TGCGCCAGCAGCCCGAGGGCCCTAGACACAGATACGCAGTATTTT
TRBJ1-4 | TRBV18 | . | many | CASSPQGPTNEKLFF | TGTGCCAGCTCACCACAGGGGCCAACTAATGAAAAACTGTTTTTT
TRBJ2-7 | TRBV2 | TRBD1 | many | CASRPQQGDEQYF | TGTGCCAGCAGACCGCAACAGGGGGACGAGCAGTACTTC
TRBJ1-4 | TRBV5-3 | . | . | CAMGSGLLCEKLFF | TGTGCCATGGGCTCCGGGCTCCTCTGCGAAAAACTGTTTTTT
TRBJ1-1 | TRBV29-1 | . | few | CSVQPVNTEAFF | TGCAGCGTCCAGCCGGTGAACACTGAAGCTTTCTTT
TRBJ2-3 | TRBV5-1 | . | many | CASSLSASTDTQYF | TGCGCCAGCAGCTTGTCCGCCTCCACAGATACGCAGTATTTT
TRBJ2-7 | TRBV5-1 | TRBD2 | many | CASSPAGTSGGVYEQYF | TGCGCCAGCAGCCCCGCAGGGACTAGCGGGGGAGTATACGAGCAGTACTTC
TRBJ1-2 | TRBV6-2/TRBV6-3 | TRBD1 | many | CASSLSRQGSGYTF | TGTGCCAGCAGTCTATCCAGACAGGGAAGCGGCTACACCTTC
TRBJ1-4 | TRBV4-3 | . | many | CASSRAQPGAPGEKLFF | TGCGCCAGCAGCCGAGCACAGCCCGGGGCTCCGGGGGAAAAACTGTTTTTT
TRBJ2-2 | TRBV7-3 | . | many | CASSPFTTANTGELFF | TGTGCCAGCAGCCCCTTTACGACAGCGAACACCGGGGAGCTGTTTTTT
TRBJ2-3 | TRBV20-1 | TRBD2 | many | CSAPPGGSTDTQYF | TGCAGTGCCCCCCCGGGGGGAAGCACAGATACGCAGTATTTT
TRBJ2-5 | TRBV7-2 | . | many | CASSLMGPQETQYF | TGTGCCAGCAGCTTAATGGGCCCGCAGGAGACCCAGTACTTC
TRBJ1-1 | TRBV30 | . | . | CAWSAGPPEAFF | TGTGCCTGGAGTGCTGGACCCCCTGAAGCTTTCTTT
TRBJ2-7 | TRBV21-1 | . | many | CASSKPGWGRYEQYF | TGTGCCAGCAGCAAACCCGGGTGGGGCCGGTACGAGCAGTACTTC
TRBJ2-3 | TRBV5-5 | . | many | CASSLAVATDTQYF | TGTGCCAGCAGCTTGGCCGTCGCCACAGATACGCAGTATTTT
TRBJ2-3 | TRBV7-9 | . | many | CASSLLRTDTQYF | TGTGCCAGCAGCTTATTGCGCACAGATACGCAGTATTTT
TRBJ2-7 | TRBV20-1 | TRBD1 | many | CSARAGGNEQYF | TGCAGTGCTAGGGCAGGGGGCAACGAGCAGTACTTC
TRBJ2-7 | TRBV12-2 | . | few | CASRRDKVTAGFSYEQYF | TGTGCAAGTCGTCGGGACAAGGTCACAGCGGGGTTTTCCTACGAGCAGTACTTC
TRBJ1-1 | TRBV12-3/TRBV12-4 | . | . | CASSLQVTGAFF | TGTGCCAGCAGTTTACAGGTCACGGGAGCTTTCTTT
TRBJ2-3 | TRBV12-3/TRBV12-4 | . | many | CASSFNGGDGDTQYF | TGTGCCAGCAGTTTTAACGGGGGTGATGGAGATACGCAGTATTTT